A selection of T cell receptor beta chains follows, all from one sample in a study of neurological immune-mediated disorders. A single record per CDR3 protein comes from TCRdb applying MiXCR to the 5' RACE reads. This sample has about 66,000 distinct CDR3 sequences; nearly 10% occur once, and the top ten carry around 13%. The sequenced material came from PBMCs. Receptor source: a man aged 30-40 years in good health. CDR3s include the opening cysteine and the closing phenylalanine or tryptophan. The order of the fields is clone size, V gene, CDR3 protein. Clone size is not always given. Where it is, it says once, few, many or a class for expanded clones.

abundance: many; v_gene: TRBV2; CDR3aa: CASSKTVATYNEQFF
abundance: .; v_gene: TRBV9; CDR3aa: CASSPRPTTDTQYF
abundance: many; v_gene: TRBV29-1; CDR3aa: CSVGQPRVYGYTF
abundance: once; v_gene: TRBV27; CDR3aa: CASSPGLEGHEQFF
abundance: many; v_gene: TRBV20-1; CDR3aa: CSASRTSGQETQYF
abundance: many; v_gene: TRBV11-2; CDR3aa: CASSLGTGAFF
abundance: many; v_gene: TRBV12-3/TRBV12-4; CDR3aa: CASSRDRGTRGEQYF
abundance: many; v_gene: TRBV6-1; CDR3aa: CASNSGVIDEQFF
abundance: many; v_gene: TRBV24-1; CDR3aa: CATSWAESTDTQYF
abundance: few; v_gene: TRBV27; CDR3aa: CASSFSGSAGYTF
abundance: many; v_gene: TRBV7-2; CDR3aa: CASSLRPQSTDTQYF
abundance: .; v_gene: TRBV11-2; CDR3aa: CANRRPETQYF
abundance: many; v_gene: TRBV6-4; CDR3aa: CASSPLAGGGKNIQYF
abundance: .; v_gene: TRBV5-1; CDR3aa: CASSLEVGDSYGYTF
abundance: many; v_gene: TRBV24-1; CDR3aa: CATRRGDTQYF
abundance: many; v_gene: TRBV12-3/TRBV12-4; CDR3aa: CASSPTRASYEQYF